The rows below give T cell receptor beta chains drawn from one sample of a study of T cell responses to AZD1222 COVID-19 vaccine. Data came from immunoSEQ multiplex PCR; TCRdb stores just in-frame clones and leaves some out. This sample has about 140,000 clones, with roughly 92% found just once. Sequencing was performed on peripheral blood, taken 28 days after the second AZD1222 dose. Every receptor here comes from an adult who received the AZD1222 COVID-19 vaccine. CDR3s include the opening cysteine and the closing phenylalanine or tryptophan. A D gene is named only where the DNA matches it firmly. Size tells how often a clone was seen (once, few, many) or the class of an expanded clone, and some rows leave it out.

v_call	d_call	clone_size	j_call	cdr3_length	cdr3_aa	cdr3_nt
TRBV27	TRBD2	NA	TRBJ2-7	13	CASTPPGTSQQYF	TGTGCCAGCACCCCGCCAGGGACTAGTCAGCAGTACTTC
TRBV5-6	NA	NA	TRBJ1-5	12	CASSPWGGPQHF	TGTGCCAGCAGCCCGTGGGGAGGGCCCCAGCATTTT
TRBV30	NA	NA	TRBJ1-1	13	CAWSYTKNTEAFF	TGTGCCTGGAGTTACACCAAGAACACTGAAGCTTTCTTT
TRBV7-8	TRBD2	NA	TRBJ2-2	15	CASSLTSGSGGELFF	TGTGCCAGCAGCTTAACTAGCGGGAGTGGTGGGGAGCTGTTTTTT
TRBV6-6	TRBD1	NA	TRBJ1-5	18	CASSPPDRGGFQNQPQHF	TGTGCCAGCAGTCCTCCGGACAGGGGGGGATTTCAGAATCAGCCCCAGCATTTT
TRBV6-2/TRBV6-3	NA	NA	TRBJ2-7	15	CASSSSQVWRGEQYF	TGTGCCAGCAGTTCCTCCCAGGTGTGGAGGGGCGAGCAGTACTTC
TRBV28	NA	NA	TRBJ1-5	15	CASSSRRTSDQPQHF	TGTGCCAGCAGTTCCCGCCGGACATCCGACCAGCCCCAGCATTTT
TRBV5-5	NA	NA	TRBJ2-5	15	CASSGRTQTQETQYF	TGTGCCAGCAGCGGAAGGACGCAAACCCAAGAGACCCAGTACTTC
TRBV3-1/TRBV3-2	NA	NA	TRBJ2-6	14	CASRILSGANVLTF	TGTGCCAGCAGGATCCTCTCTGGGGCCAACGTCCTGACTTTC
TRBV6-4	NA	NA	TRBJ2-7	13	CASSDGWGCEQYF	TGTGCCAGCAGTGACGGGTGGGGCTGCGAGCAGTACTTC
TRBV9	NA	once	TRBJ1-5	16	CASIDRDSWGNQPQHF	TGTGCCAGCATCGACCGGGATTCATGGGGCAATCAGCCCCAGCATTTT
TRBV4-1	TRBD2	NA	TRBJ2-3	16	CASSPGASGRSDTQYF	TGCGCCAGCAGCCCCGGGGCTAGCGGGAGGTCGGATACGCAGTATTTT
TRBV28	NA	NA	TRBJ2-7	16	CASSFSSGARSNEQYF	TGTGCCAGCAGTTTTAGTTCAGGGGCTAGGTCCAACGAGCAGTACTTC
TRBV5-4	TRBD2	NA	TRBJ2-7	17	CASSWRRPSGRSYEQYF	TGTGCCAGCAGCTGGAGACGCCCTAGCGGGAGATCCTACGAGCAGTACTTC
TRBV20-1	NA	NA	TRBJ1-6	13	CSASSTNNSPLHF	TGCAGTGCTAGTTCCACGAATAATTCACCCCTCCACTTT
TRBV7-3	TRBD2	NA	TRBJ2-3	16	CASSPMTSASTDTQYF	TGTGCCAGCAGCCCTATGACTAGCGCTAGCACAGATACGCAGTATTTT
TRBV6-6	TRBD2	NA	TRBJ2-7	18	CASSHPPTAGTKPYEQYF	TGTGCCAGCAGTCACCCCCCGACGGCCGGGACTAAACCCTACGAGCAGTACTTC
TRBV9	TRBD1	NA	TRBJ1-2	14	CASSKQTGGGGYTF	TGTGCCAGCAGCAAACAGACAGGGGGTGGAGGCTACACCTTC
TRBV9	TRBD2	NA	TRBJ2-1	14	CASSVGTSYNEQFF	TGTGCCAGCAGCGTAGGGACTAGTTACAATGAGCAGTTCTTC
TRBV3-1/TRBV3-2	TRBD2	NA	TRBJ2-1	17	CASSQVSGLAGRGGQFF	TGTGCCAGCAGCCAAGTTTCTGGGCTAGCGGGACGGGGAGGGCAGTTCTTC
TRBV27	TRBD1	NA	TRBJ2-6	20	CASSLLGRDREGPGANVLTF	TGTGCCAGCAGTTTATTAGGGCGTGACAGGGAAGGGCCTGGGGCCAACGTCCTGACTTTC
TRBV30	TRBD2	NA	TRBJ2-1	14	CAWSRLAGGGEQFF	TGTGCCTGGAGTAGGCTAGCGGGAGGAGGGGAGCAGTTCTTC
TRBV7-9	NA	NA	TRBJ1-3	14	CASLVGSSGNTIYF	TGTGCCAGCCTCGTCGGGAGCTCTGGAAACACCATATATTTT
TRBV6-5	TRBD2	NA	TRBJ2-1	15	CASRRFGLANNEQFF	TGTGCCAGCAGACGTTTCGGACTAGCCAACAATGAGCAGTTCTTC
TRBV5-1	TRBD2	NA	TRBJ2-1	15	CASSPGLAIGNEQFF	TGCGCCAGCAGCCCTGGACTAGCTATTGGCAATGAGCAGTTCTTC
TRBV3-1/TRBV3-2	TRBD2	NA	TRBJ2-7	16	CASSQVGLAGPYEQYF	TGTGCCAGCAGCCAAGTGGGACTAGCGGGACCCTACGAGCAGTACTTC
TRBV7-9	TRBD2	NA	TRBJ2-1	18	CASSLIREGLFPYNEQFF	TGTGCCAGCAGCTTAATTCGGGAGGGCCTTTTTCCCTACAATGAGCAGTTCTTC
TRBV19	NA	NA	TRBJ1-6	15	CASKLGSSYNSPLHF	TGTGCCAGTAAGCTGGGGAGCTCCTATAATTCACCCCTCCACTTT
TRBV28	NA	NA	TRBJ1-3	15	CASSFARLSGNTIYF	TGTGCCAGCAGTTTCGCCAGGCTCTCTGGAAACACCATATATTTT
TRBV29-1	NA	NA	TRBJ1-6	13	CSIRQEYNSPLHF	TGCAGCATCCGACAGGAGTATAATTCACCCCTCCACTTT
TRBV19	NA	NA	TRBJ2-7	13	CASSIGRVYEQYF	TGTGCCAGTAGTATTGGCAGGGTGTACGAGCAGTACTTC
TRBV5-1	NA	NA	TRBJ2-6	15	CASSLDGSGANVLTF	TGCGCCAGCAGCTTGGACGGCTCTGGGGCCAACGTCCTGACTTTC
TRBV5-4	TRBD2	NA	TRBJ2-1	15	CASSLSAGGYNEQFF	TGTGCCAGCAGCTTGTCGGCGGGAGGTTACAATGAGCAGTTCTTC
TRBV14	NA	NA	TRBJ2-1	13	CASSQDVRYEQFF	TGTGCCAGCAGCCAAGATGTAAGGTATGAGCAGTTCTTC
TRBV2	NA	NA	TRBJ1-2	14	CASSVWGANYGYTF	TGTGCCAGCAGTGTATGGGGAGCGAACTATGGCTACACCTTC